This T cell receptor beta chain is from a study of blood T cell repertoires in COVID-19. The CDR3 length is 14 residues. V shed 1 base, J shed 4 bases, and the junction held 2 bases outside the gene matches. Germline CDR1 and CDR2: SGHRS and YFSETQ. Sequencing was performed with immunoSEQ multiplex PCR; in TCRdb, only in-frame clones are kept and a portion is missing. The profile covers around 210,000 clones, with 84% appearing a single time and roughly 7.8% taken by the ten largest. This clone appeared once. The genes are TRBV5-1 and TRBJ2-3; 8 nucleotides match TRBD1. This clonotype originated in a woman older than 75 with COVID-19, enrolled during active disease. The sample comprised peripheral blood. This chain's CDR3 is CASSLTGGSDTQYF. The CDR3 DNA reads TGCGCCAGCAGCTTGACAGGGGGGTCAGATACGCAGTATTTT.